This TCR beta chain was profiled in a study of cytomegalovirus exposure and HLA in healthy donors. Germline CDR1 MNHEY, CDR2 SVGAGI. J gave up 2 bases and V 8 bases, and 9 bases lay outside the gene matches. This CDR3 is built from 14 residues. Use of 60 Vbeta and 13 Jbeta primers characterized the PCR. The protocol was immunoSEQ multiplex PCR, while the TCRdb copy is restricted to in-frame clones and leaves out a portion. The sample lists some 130,000 clones, about 66% occurring once. A note on this clone: Other DNA sequences in this sample translate to the same CDR3.

The source of this sequence is a human donor in good health. The chain recombines TRBV6-5 with TRBJ2-7; 7 nucleotides agree with TRBD1. What was sequenced was PBMCs. In DNA, the CDR3 is TGTGCCAGCTCCTATGGGCAGGGGGCCTACGAGCAGTACTTC. This gives the protein CASSYGQGAYEQYF.